This TCR beta chain was recorded in a study of blood T cells in healthy people across ages. Findings and caveats of the study: Versus aged donors, long-lived donors had higher diversity and more naive CD4+ cells.

The use of a sample-barcoded 5' primer and a J-beta primer mix characterized a second PCR of roughly 6 to 11 cycles. One entry per CDR3 protein results from TCRdb running MiXCR on the 5' RACE reads. This sample has some 1,800,000 distinct CDR3 sequences; 39% occur once, and the top ten carry more than 20%. With 2 bases removed from V and 2 bases from J, the gap between germline ends came to 8 bases. The germline gives CDR1 MNHNY, CDR2 SVGAGI (reference sequence). The CDR3 consists of 14 residues. In this sample, this clonotype turned up a few times. The antigen remains unidentified. Total RNA, at least 5.5 micrograms per sample, came from PBMCs.

Sequenced: blood. V and J are TRBV6-6 and TRBJ2-3, with D perhaps TRBD1 (5 bases). This sequence originates from a human donor in good health. The CDR3 DNA is TGTGCCAGCAGTTACCGACAGATCACAGATACGCAGTATTTT. Encoded protein: CASSYRQITDTQYF.